The 4 T cell receptor beta chains below were found in one sample sequenced in a study of blood T cell repertoires in COVID-19 (dated by TCRdb to about 2020). The library was obtained by the immunoSEQ multiplex PCR assay. TCRdb's version of the immuneACCESS table is confined to in-frame rearrangements and falls short of the full clone set. An unresolved V gene accounts for under half of the shortfall where checked; the remainder is of unknown origin. The sample table shows around 120,000 clones, and roughly 89% are seen once. The ten largest account for around 4.1% of the sample. The specimen sequenced was peripheral blood. These receptors were collected from a woman between 55 and 75 years old with COVID-19, enrolled during active disease.

This chain links TRBV14 with TRBJ2-7; 7 bases are shared with TRBD2. The trim removed 0 bases at V and 4 bases at J, leaving 12 bases unmatched. Germline CDR1 and CDR2: SGHDN and FVKESK. This CDR3 spans 17 amino acids. CDR3 protein: CASSQDEGLADQYEQYF. CDR3 DNA: TGTGCCAGCAGCCAAGATGAGGGGCTAGCGGACCAATACGAGCAGTACTTC.

This clone was picked up one time. The CDR3 sequence is CASRTLVTDTQYF. The CDR3 DNA sequence: TGTGCCAGTAGGACCCTAGTAACAGATACGCAGTATTTT. The J gene is TRBJ2-3, the V gene TRBV19, with D uncertain. V dropped 6 bases and J dropped 3 bases, with 10 bases sitting between them. The CDR3 runs 13 residues. CDR1 is LNHDA and CDR2 is SQIVND in the germline V gene (reference sequence). Filled out from reference TRBV19 and TRBJ2-3, the complete variable domain reads DGGITQSPKYLFRKEGQNVTLSCEQNLNHDAMYWYRQDPGQGLRLIYYSQIVNDFQKGDIAEGYSVSREKKESFPLTVTSAQKNPTAFYLCASRTLVTDTQYFGPGTRLTVL.

J is TRBJ2-1 and V is TRBV21-1; the listed D gene, TRBD1, was not tested against the DNA. TRBV21-1 is a pseudogene locus. This CDR3 comprises 17 residues. The DNA of the CDR3 is TGTGCCAGCACCCTCAGGACAGGGCGGGTAAGAAGCAATGAGCAGTTCTTC. Amino acids: CASTLRTGRVRSNEQFF.

The rearrangement links TRBV2 to TRBJ1-1, with TRBD1 as a possible D gene (6 bases). CDR3 length: 13 residues. Trimming removed 7 bases from V and 1 base from J, with 10 bases in between. Germline CDR1 SNHLY, CDR2 FYNNEI. The CDR3 region is CASTLTGNTEAFF. CDR3 in DNA: TGTGCCAGCACTTTGACAGGGAACACTGAAGCTTTCTTT.